A single sample gave rise to the 9 T cell receptor beta chains below, sequenced in a study of CD8 T cells in Susac syndrome. Reverse transcription used about 0.45 to 1 ug RNA and random hexamers. TCRdb analysed the immunoSEQ multiplex PCR reads with MiXCR anew, one entry per CDR3 protein. The table has more than 150,000 distinct CDR3 sequences, about 94% seen once. Material for sequencing was CD8+ T cells from PBMCs. These receptor sequences come from a human donor with multiple sclerosis.

The J gene is TRBJ2-2, the V gene TRBV9, with a possible D match to TRBD1 (6 bases). The germline V and J ends were trimmed by 5 bases and 7 bases, with 6 bases remaining between them. The CDR3 length is 11 residues. In germline, CDR1 is SGDLS, CDR2 YYNGEE. CDR3 bases: TGTGCCAGCAGAGGGGGCGGGGAGCTGTTTTTT. Its translation is CASRGGGELFF.

The V and J genes are TRBV27 and TRBJ2-2; no reliable D call. CDR1 and CDR2 (germline): MNHEY, SMNVEV (reference sequence). The CDR3 has 13 amino acids. V lost 3 bases and J lost 3, with 5 bases in between. The CDR3 DNA reads as TGTGCCAGCAGTTTTCCCTACACCGGGGAGCTGTTTTTT. It is translated as CASSFPYTGELFF.

The chain combines TRBV9 with TRBJ2-4; D remains unclear. V gave up 0 bases and J gave up 5 bases, with 18 bases separating them. This CDR3 comprises 17 residues. Germline V gives CDR1 SGDLS, CDR2 YYNGEE. The CDR3 region has the DNA TGTGCCAGCAGCGTAGGCACCCCAAGACCGAATCAAAACATTCAGTACTTC. Its protein is CASSVGTPRPNQNIQYF.

The rearrangement links TRBV9 to TRBJ1-2; tentative D call: TRBD1 (6 bases). Germline assignment: CDR1 SGDLS and CDR2 YYNGEE. The CDR3 consists of 14 residues. V was trimmed by 0 bases and J by 4 bases, leaving 10 bases between them. CDR3 coding DNA: TGTGCCAGCAGCGTAGAGACAGGTCTCTATGGCTACACCTTC. Protein: CASSVETGLYGYTF.

The V call is TRBV7-2, the J call TRBJ2-5, with a tentative D call TRBD2 (5 bases). The length of the CDR3 is 15 residues. Germline values: CDR1 SGHTA, CDR2 FQGNSA. The V gene lost 0 bases and the J gene lost 5 bases, with 13 bases spanning the gap. CDR3 protein: CASSLAWGRTETQYF. CDR3 bases: TGTGCCAGCAGCTTAGCGTGGGGTAGGACTGAGACCCAGTACTTC.

The V and J genes are TRBV6-1 and TRBJ2-3; D uncertain. The CDR3 sequence is 19 residues long. Germline assignment: CDR1 MNHNS and CDR2 SASEGT. Deletions cut 11 bases from V and 0 bases from J, with 30 bases between. The CDR3 here is CAGSQSGLVRDCSTDTQYF. In DNA form, the CDR3 reads TGTGCCGGAAGCCAATCAGGCTTGGTTAGGGATTGTAGCACAGATACGCAGTATTTT.

This chain uses TRBV20-1 with TRBJ2-3; perhaps TRBD1 as D (6 bases). The germline V gene encodes CDR1 DFQATT and CDR2 SNEGSKA (reference sequence). V was trimmed by 4 bases and J by 3 bases, leaving 17 bases between them. This CDR3 has 15 amino acids. Here the CDR3 reads CSATNRLQGTDTQYF. DNA of the CDR3: TGCAGTGCTACGAACAGGTTACAGGGAACAGATACGCAGTATTTT.

The chain couples TRBV2 to TRBJ2-1; the D call may be TRBD1 or TRBD2 (5 bases each). The CDR3 is 10 residues long. V was shortened by 8 bases and J by 10 bases, with 9 bases between the two germline ends. Per the germline V gene, CDR1 is SNHLY and CDR2 is FYNNEI. This CDR3 is CASWDGEQFF. DNA of the CDR3: TGTGCCAGCTGGGACGGAGAGCAGTTCTTC. The variable domain in full, completed from reference TRBV2 and TRBJ2-1, reads EPEVTQTPSHQVTQMGQEVILRCVPISNHLYFYWYRQILGQKVEFLVSFYNNEISEKSEIFDDQFSVERPDGSNFTLKIRSTKLEDSAMYFCASWDGEQFFGPGTRLTVL.

The rearrangement uses TRBV5-6 and TRBJ2-7, with D possibly being TRBD2 (6 bases). The germline V gene encodes CDR1 SGHDT and CDR2 YYEEEE. V was pared by 5 bases and J by 4 bases, with 13 bases between. CDR3 length: 13 amino acids. The CDR3 nucleotides read TGTGCCAGCAGTTCGGGGGACCTATACGAGCAGTACTTC. It translates to CASSSGDLYEQYF. The entire variable domain, with the rest obtained from reference TRBV5-6 and TRBJ2-7, is as follows: DAGVTQSPTHLIKTRGQQVTLRCSPKSGHDTVSWYQQALGQGPQFIFQYYEEEERQRGNFPDRFSGHQFPNYSSELNVNALLLGDSALYLCASSSGDLYEQYFGPGTRLTVT.